A selection of T cell receptor beta chains follows, all from one sample in a study of low-dose radiotherapy and immunotherapy resistance in tumors. TCRdb reprocessed the reads via MiXCR and lists one record per CDR3 protein. The data contain around 90,000 distinct CDR3 sequences, 15% to 20% of them singletons. This specimen consisted of PBMCs, obtained before treatment. The receptors were sampled from a male donor with prostate cancer. Both conserved end residues are part of each CDR3. Each record gives: V gene, J gene, clone size, D gene, CDR3 protein, CDR3 DNA. D genes are given only for firm matches. Size is omitted from some rows. Given values are once, few, many or a class for expanded clones.

TRBV6-2/TRBV6-3	TRBJ2-3	-	TRBD2	CASRRLGAGAPTDTQYF	TGTGCCAGCAGGAGGCTAGGAGCGGGGGCCCCCACAGATACGCAGTATTTT
TRBV7-9	TRBJ2-7	many	-	CASSLLDSEQYF	TGTGCCAGCAGCTTACTCGACAGCGAGCAGTACTTC
TRBV13	TRBJ2-1	many	-	CASSPQGLGNEQFF	TGTGCCAGCAGCCCCCAGGGGCTGGGCAATGAGCAGTTCTTC
TRBV18	TRBJ2-1	many	-	CASSLANGDNEQFF	TGTGCCAGCTCACTTGCGAATGGGGACAATGAGCAGTTCTTC
TRBV20-1	TRBJ1-5	many	-	CSAGGRKNQPQHF	TGCAGTGCGGGGGGACGGAAGAATCAGCCCCAGCATTTT
TRBV5-1	TRBJ2-1	many	TRBD1	CASSPGTGIWEQFF	TGCGCCAGCAGCCCCGGGACAGGGATCTGGGAGCAGTTCTTC
TRBV24-1	TRBJ2-1	many	-	CATSDSPRTLEQFF	TGTGCCACCAGTGATTCGCCCCGGACCCTTGAGCAGTTCTTC
TRBV4-3	TRBJ2-1	many	-	CASSQDLGGTGNEQFF	TGCGCCAGCAGCCAAGATCTAGGGGGTACGGGCAATGAGCAGTTCTTC
TRBV7-9	TRBJ2-2	many	-	CASSLAWGLANTGELFF	TGTGCCAGCAGCTTAGCGTGGGGATTAGCGAACACCGGGGAGCTGTTTTTT
TRBV15	TRBJ2-3	few	-	CATSRGQNTDTQYF	TGTGCCACCAGCAGAGGACAGAACACAGATACGCAGTATTTT
TRBV19	TRBJ1-5	many	TRBD1	CASSIIGGQGSQPQHF	TGTGCCAGTAGTATTATAGGGGGACAGGGGTCTCAGCCCCAGCATTTT
TRBV27	TRBJ2-7	-	-	CASSLSGVFEQYF	TGTGCCAGCAGTTTATCGGGGGTCTTCGAGCAGTACTTC
TRBV5-1	TRBJ2-6	many	-	CASSILSSGANVLTF	TGCGCCAGCAGCATTCTGAGCTCTGGGGCCAACGTCCTGACTTTC
TRBV27	TRBJ1-1	-	-	CASSRGGMNTEAFF	TGTGCCAGCAGCCGAGGGGGGATGAACACTGAAGCTTTCTTT
TRBV7-9	TRBJ2-2	few	-	CASSFFPLRTTANTGELFF	TGTGCCAGCAGCTTCTTCCCTCTTCGGACAACCGCGAACACCGGGGAGCTGTTTTTT
TRBV6-1	TRBJ2-5	many	-	CASSERGGETQYF	TGTGCCAGCAGTGAGAGGGGGGGAGAGACCCAGTACTTC
TRBV6-2/TRBV6-3	TRBJ2-7	many	-	CASSESAGRYF	TGTGCCAGCAGTGAATCGGCAGGGAGGTACTTC
TRBV28	TRBJ2-7	many	TRBD2	CASSLLSGRAYEQYF	TGTGCCAGCAGCCTTCTTAGCGGGAGGGCCTACGAGCAGTACTTC
TRBV30	TRBJ2-1	few	TRBD2	CAWRRTRSSYNEQFF	TGTGCCTGGAGGAGGACTAGGAGCTCCTACAATGAGCAGTTCTTC
TRBV6-1	TRBJ2-7	many	-	CASTAGTSYEQYF	TGTGCCAGTACCGCCGGGACCTCCTACGAGCAGTACTTC
TRBV4-3	TRBJ2-6	many	-	CASSQAQAFGTPGANVLTF	TGCGCCAGCAGCCAAGCGCAGGCGTTTGGGACACCTGGGGCCAACGTCCTGACTTTC
TRBV20-1	TRBJ2-1	many	-	CSARVPQSGRGNEQFF	TGCAGTGCTAGAGTCCCCCAGTCCGGACGGGGCAATGAGCAGTTCTTC
TRBV14	TRBJ2-2	-	-	CASSQVHLGTQSTGELFF	TGTGCCAGCAGCCAAGTCCATCTAGGGACACAGAGCACCGGGGAGCTGTTTTTT
TRBV2	TRBJ1-6	-	-	CASSGGTVHF	TGTGCCAGCAGTGGAGGGACGGTCCACTTT
TRBV28	TRBJ2-5	few	-	CASSLSGTIQETQYF	TGTGCCAGCAGTTTATCGGGGACGATCCAAGAGACCCAGTACTTC
TRBV6-2/TRBV6-3	TRBJ2-3	-	TRBD1	CASRQGADTQYF	TGTGCCAGCAGGCAGGGGGCAGATACGCAGTATTTT
TRBV20-1	TRBJ1-5	many	TRBD1	CSARANRGGNQPQHF	TGCAGTGCTAGGGCCAACAGGGGAGGCAATCAGCCCCAGCATTTT
TRBV2	TRBJ2-5	many	TRBD2	CASSGSGGAETQYF	TGTGCCAGCAGTGGTAGCGGGGGGGCAGAGACCCAGTACTTC
TRBV20-1	TRBJ2-1	many	TRBD2	CSARELAGLARNEQFF	TGCAGTGCTAGGGAACTAGCGGGCCTCGCCCGGAATGAGCAGTTCTTC
TRBV12-3/TRBV12-4	TRBJ2-1	many	TRBD2	CASSPRTSGKAWEQFF	TGTGCCAGCAGCCCCCGGACTAGCGGGAAAGCGTGGGAGCAGTTCTTC
TRBV5-1	TRBJ2-2	many	TRBD1	CASSVNRGGTGELFF	TGCGCCAGCAGCGTGAACAGGGGCGGGACCGGGGAGCTGTTTTTT
TRBV13	TRBJ2-7	many	-	CASSSVAISGPAAYEQYF	TGTGCCAGCAGCTCAGTCGCGATTTCAGGTCCAGCTGCCTACGAGCAGTACTTC
TRBV20-1	TRBJ2-7	many	-	CSARDRIGIIYEQYF	TGCAGTGCTAGAGATCGGATCGGAATAATCTACGAGCAGTACTTC
TRBV23-1	TRBJ2-3	many	-	CASSPRGFTNADTQYF	TGCGCCAGCAGTCCTAGGGGGTTTACTAATGCTGATACGCAGTATTTT
TRBV9	TRBJ2-2	many	-	CASSVDAGELFF	TGTGCCAGCAGCGTAGATGCCGGGGAGCTGTTTTTT
TRBV28	TRBJ2-2	many	-	CASSYGYTGELFF	TGTGCCAGCAGTTATGGGTACACCGGGGAGCTGTTTTTT
TRBV7-9	TRBJ2-3	many	TRBD2	CASSGRLAGATDTQYF	TGTGCCAGCAGCGGTCGACTAGCGGGAGCTACAGATACGCAGTATTTT
TRBV4-3	TRBJ2-7	many	TRBD1	CASSHRTGESEQYF	TGCGCCAGCAGCCACCGGACAGGGGAAAGCGAGCAGTACTTC
TRBV9	TRBJ2-3	many	TRBD2	CASSTSTSGALDTQYF	TGTGCCAGCAGCACCTCGACTAGCGGGGCGCTCGATACGCAGTATTTT
TRBV6-6	TRBJ2-1	many	TRBD2	CASRGLGTSEYNEQFF	TGTGCCAGCAGGGGACTCGGGACTAGCGAATACAATGAGCAGTTCTTC
TRBV12-3/TRBV12-4	TRBJ2-3	many	TRBD2	CASSLRVRREFTDTQYF	TGTGCCAGCAGTTTAAGGGTACGGCGGGAGTTTACAGATACGCAGTATTTT
TRBV11-2	TRBJ2-2	many	TRBD2	CASSLQRERSGELFF	TGTGCCAGCAGCCTCCAGCGGGAGCGATCCGGGGAGCTGTTTTTT
TRBV29-1	TRBJ2-2	few	TRBD1	CSVIRLGQGSGELFF	TGCAGCGTTATTAGGCTCGGACAGGGGTCCGGGGAGCTGTTTTTT
TRBV4-3	TRBJ2-7	many	TRBD2	CASSQVLAGGPNEQYF	TGCGCCAGCAGCCAAGTTCTAGCGGGGGGGCCCAACGAGCAGTACTTC
TRBV30	TRBJ2-6	few	TRBD1	CAWSPWDRGASEAGANVLTF	TGTGCCTGGAGTCCCTGGGACAGGGGGGCTTCTGAGGCTGGGGCCAACGTCCTGACTTTC
TRBV29-1	TRBJ1-2	many	-	CSVRQGSGYTF	TGCAGCGTACGTCAGGGTAGTGGCTACACCTTC
TRBV3-1	TRBJ2-7	many	-	CASSRQQSYEQYF	TGTGCCAGCAGCCGCCAACAATCCTACGAGCAGTACTTC
TRBV28	TRBJ2-7	once	-	CASSSRVRRPYEQYF	TGTGCCAGCAGTTCCCGGGTCAGAAGACCCTACGAGCAGTACTTC
TRBV12-3/TRBV12-4	TRBJ1-6	-	-	CASSGLPLGFSPLHF	TGTGCCAGCAGCGGGCTTCCTCTCGGGTTCTCACCCCTCCACTTT
TRBV3-1	TRBJ1-1	many	TRBD1	CASSRRTGANTEAFF	TGTGCCAGCAGCCGACGGACAGGAGCGAACACTGAAGCTTTCTTT
TRBV27	TRBJ2-3	-	-	CASAGGLITDTQYF	TGTGCCAGCGCCGGCGGACTTATCACAGATACGCAGTATTTT
TRBV11-3	TRBJ2-7	-	-	CASSYSAGSYEQYF	TGTGCCAGCAGCTACAGCGCCGGCTCCTACGAGCAGTACTTC
TRBV30	TRBJ2-2	many	-	CALSQGATNTGELFF	TGTGCCCTCTCACAGGGAGCAACGAACACCGGGGAGCTGTTTTTT